One and the same sample provided the 12 T cell receptor beta chains below, sequenced in a study of vaccination and CD4 T cells after COVID-19 (dated by TCRdb to 2021 to 2024). The treatment or condition label on this specimen signifies: roughly 11-day PBMC culture with coronavirus spike peptide pools or control peptides (ViraFEST assay). Libraries came from PCR. The data were produced on an Illumina iSeq 100. DNA from cultured CD4+ T cells was subjected to TCR sequencing with the Oncomine TCR Beta short-read assay at the Johns Hopkins FTIC core. The raw public data were reprocessed by TCRdb itself: fastp quality trimming at Q25, MiXCR clonotype calling, in-frame beta chains only. Duplicate CDR3 protein sequences are folded into a single record with the most common DNA and genes. A total of 11,000 to 15,000 distinct CDR3 sequences appear in this sample, around 50% of them only once. Of the sample, 8.4% is held by the ten largest clones.

Their specific antigens are unknown. Source: CD4+ T cells from blood, cultured in vitro, taken before SARS-CoV-2 vaccination. Every receptor here comes from a human donor who had recovered from COVID-19.

The chain links TRBV6-2 or TRBV6-3 to TRBJ1-1; possible D gene TRBD1, 5 bases. Germline CDR1 and CDR2: MNHEY and SVGEGT. Between the trimmed V and J ends, which lost 7 bases and 7 bases, there was a span of 19 bases. This CDR3 contains 14 residues. CDR3 bases: TGTGCCAGCAACTTACCCCTGGAGAGGGGTGAAGCTTTCTTT. Translated: CASNLPLERGEAFF.

The V gene is TRBV11-2, the J gene TRBJ2-7; D remains unclear. The V gene's germline CDR1 is SGHAT and CDR2 FQNNGV. The CDR3 length is 12 residues. V shed 2 bases and J shed 5 bases, with 7 bases lying between them. The CDR3 sequence is CASSLLNDEQYF. In DNA, the CDR3 is TGTGCCAGCAGCTTACTGAATGACGAGCAGTACTTC.

J is TRBJ2-3 and V is TRBV7-9; possibly TRBD1 for D (6 bases). V was pared by 4 bases and J by 0 bases, with 14 bases between. The CDR3 extends over 16 amino acids. Germline V gene lookup returns CDR1 SEHNR and CDR2 FQNEAQ (reference sequence). The CDR3 coding sequence is TGTGCCAGCAGCTCCCTTATGACAGGAAGCACAGATACGCAGTATTTT. It yields the protein CASSSLMTGSTDTQYF.

This clonotype was recorded once. The chain uses TRBV19 and TRBJ1-5; possibly TRBD1 for D (6 bases). Looked up from germline, CDR1 is LNHDA and CDR2 is SQIVND (reference sequence). V was trimmed by 1 base and J by 2 bases, leaving 9 bases between them. The CDR3 contains 15 residues. The DNA for the CDR3 is TGTGCCAGTAGTATAGGGGGGGCCGGCAATCAGCCCCAGCATTTT. Its translation: CASSIGGAGNQPQHF.

The genes are TRBV27 and TRBJ1-5, with a weak D call TRBD1 (6 bases). Germline CDR1 MNHEY, CDR2 SMNVEV (reference sequence). CDR3 length: 15 amino acids. The V and J ends lost 3 bases and 2 bases respectively, with 11 bases between them. The CDR3 loop reads CASSFSGGGNQPQHF. CDR3 sequence (DNA): TGTGCCAGCAGTTTTTCCGGGGGCGGCAATCAGCCCCAGCATTTT.

This chain connects TRBV6-1 to TRBJ1-2; D remains ambiguous. Trimming removed 7 bases at V and 8 bases at J, with 20 bases between. CDR1 MNHNS and CDR2 SASEGT come from the germline V gene. The CDR3 covers 14 residues. CDR3 in DNA: TGTGCCAGCAACTACCACTGGCGGGGTGGCGGCTACACCTTC. Protein: CASNYHWRGGGYTF.

In its sample, this clonotype is medium-sized. The rearrangement joins TRBV19 to TRBJ1-1, with no clear D. With 7 bases removed from V and 4 bases from J, the gap between germline ends came to 7 bases. Germline assignment: CDR1 LNHDA and CDR2 SQIVND (reference sequence). The CDR3 spans 11 residues. CDR3 region: CASIRATEAFF. The CDR3 DNA reads TGTGCCAGTATACGGGCCACTGAAGCTTTCTTT.

The chain employs TRBV24-1 and TRBJ2-1; TRBD2 aligns across 10 bases. Germline CDR1 KGHDR, CDR2 SFDVKD. J lost 4 bases, V lost 9 bases, and 20 bases had no gene match. This CDR3 region has 19 residues. The CDR3 loop is CATSRGRAGGPEGYNEQFF. The CDR3 nucleotides are TGTGCCACCTCCCGCGGCCGAGCGGGAGGGCCTGAGGGTTACAATGAGCAGTTCTTC.

CDR3 amino acids: CASSLEVVVGYTF. CDR3 DNA sequence: TGTGCCAGCAGCTTAGAGGTCGTAGTGGGCTACACCTTC. The chain combines TRBV7-9 with TRBJ1-2, with D unclear. V was cut by 1 base and J by 8 bases, with 11 bases left in between. Germline CDR1 reads SEHNR; CDR2 reads FQNEAQ (reference sequence). This CDR3 region has 13 residues.

The genes are TRBV7-2 and TRBJ1-1; a weak D match, TRBD1 (5 bases). V shed 0 bases and J shed 4 bases, with 9 bases lying between them. The CDR3 consists of 14 residues. Germline V lookup: CDR1 SGHTA, CDR2 FQGNSA. This CDR3 is CASSLARDGTEAFF. The CDR3 bases are TGTGCCAGCAGCTTAGCCAGGGATGGCACTGAAGCTTTCTTT.

The CDR3 region has the DNA TGTGCCAGCAGCTCCACCCGTCTTAACACTGAAGCTTTCTTT. Translating it yields CASSSTRLNTEAFF. The chain recombines TRBV7-2 with TRBJ1-1, with D hard to call. With 4 bases removed from V and 2 bases from J, the gap between germline ends came to 11 bases. The germline gives CDR1 SGHTA, CDR2 FQGNSA. CDR3 length: 14 residues.

This clonotype occurred a few times. CDR3 region: CSAGSGTGGDYGYTF. The CDR3 DNA is TGCAGTGCTGGGAGCGGGACAGGGGGCGATTATGGCTACACCTTC. This sequence joins TRBV20-1 and TRBJ1-2; the match to TRBD1 covers 12 bases. The V segment lost 5 bases and the J segment 5 bases; nucleotides outside the gene matches: 9. The CDR3 extends over 15 amino acids. Germline CDR1 reads DFQATT; CDR2 reads SNEGSKA (reference sequence).